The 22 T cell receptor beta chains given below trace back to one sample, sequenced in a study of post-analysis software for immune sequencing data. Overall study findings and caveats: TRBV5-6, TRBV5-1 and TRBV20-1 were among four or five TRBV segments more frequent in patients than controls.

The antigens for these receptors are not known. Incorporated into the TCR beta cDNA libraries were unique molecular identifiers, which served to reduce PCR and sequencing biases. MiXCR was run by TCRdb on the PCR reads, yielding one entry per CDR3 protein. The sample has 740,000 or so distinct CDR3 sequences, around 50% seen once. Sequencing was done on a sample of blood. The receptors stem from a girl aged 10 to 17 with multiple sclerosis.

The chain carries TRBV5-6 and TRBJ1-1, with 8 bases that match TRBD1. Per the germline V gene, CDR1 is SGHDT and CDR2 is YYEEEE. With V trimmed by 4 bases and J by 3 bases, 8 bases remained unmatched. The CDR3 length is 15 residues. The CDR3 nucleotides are TGTGCCAGCAGCCCCCGGGACAGGATTTACACTGAAGCTTTCTTT. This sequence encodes CASSPRDRIYTEAFF.

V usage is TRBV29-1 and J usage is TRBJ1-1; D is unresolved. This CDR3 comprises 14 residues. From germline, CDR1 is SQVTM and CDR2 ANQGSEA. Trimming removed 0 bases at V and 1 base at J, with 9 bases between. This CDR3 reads CSVEDHGWNTEAFF. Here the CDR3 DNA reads TGCAGCGTTGAAGATCACGGGTGGAACACTGAAGCTTTCTTT. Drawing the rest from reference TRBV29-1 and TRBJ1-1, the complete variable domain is SAVISQKPSRDICQRGTSLTIQCQVDSQVTMMFWYRQQPGQSLTLIATANQGSEATYESGFVIDKFPISRPNLTFSTLTVSNMSPEDSSIYLCSVEDHGWNTEAFFGQGTRLTVV.

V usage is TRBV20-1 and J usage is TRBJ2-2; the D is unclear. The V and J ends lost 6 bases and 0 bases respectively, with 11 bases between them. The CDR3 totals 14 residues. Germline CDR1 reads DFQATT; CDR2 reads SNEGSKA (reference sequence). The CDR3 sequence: CSAMSLANTGELFF. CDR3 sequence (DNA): TGCAGTGCCATGAGCCTCGCGAACACCGGGGAGCTGTTTTTT.

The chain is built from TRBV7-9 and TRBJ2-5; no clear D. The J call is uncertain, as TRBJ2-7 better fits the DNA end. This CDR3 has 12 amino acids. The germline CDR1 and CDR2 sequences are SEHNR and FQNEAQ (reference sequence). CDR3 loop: CASSSRKYEQYF. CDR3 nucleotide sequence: TGTGCCAGCAGCTCTAGAAAATACGAGCAGTACTTC.

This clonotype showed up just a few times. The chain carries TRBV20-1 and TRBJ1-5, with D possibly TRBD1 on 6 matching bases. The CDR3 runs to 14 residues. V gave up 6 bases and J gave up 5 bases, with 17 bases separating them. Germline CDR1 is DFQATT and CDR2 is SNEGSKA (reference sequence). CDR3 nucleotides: TGCAGTGCAACCCCGGGACAAGGAGATCAGCCCCAGCATTTT. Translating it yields CSATPGQGDQPQHF.

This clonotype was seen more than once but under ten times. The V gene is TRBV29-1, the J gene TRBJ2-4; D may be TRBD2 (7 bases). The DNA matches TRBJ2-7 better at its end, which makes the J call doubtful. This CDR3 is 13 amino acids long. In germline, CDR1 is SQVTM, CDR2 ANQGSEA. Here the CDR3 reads CSVEKGGAYEQYF. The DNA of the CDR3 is TGCAGCGTTGAAAAGGGGGGGGCCTACGAGCAGTACTTC.

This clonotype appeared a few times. The CDR3 sequence: CASSYRDRDHEQYF. CDR3 DNA sequence: TGTGCCAGCAGTTACCGGGACAGGGACCACGAGCAGTACTTC. The chain joins TRBV6-2 or TRBV6-3 to TRBJ2-7; TRBD1 aligns across 9 bases. J gave up 5 bases and V 2 bases, and 4 bases lay outside the gene matches. The germline gives CDR1 MNHEY, CDR2 SVGEGT. The CDR3 is made up of 14 amino acids.

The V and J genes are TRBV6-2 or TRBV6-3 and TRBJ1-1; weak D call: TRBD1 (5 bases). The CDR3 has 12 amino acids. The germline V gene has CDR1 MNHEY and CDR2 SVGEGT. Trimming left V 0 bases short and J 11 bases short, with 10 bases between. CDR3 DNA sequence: TGTGCCAGCAGTTACTCGAGGGGAGACGCTTTCTTT. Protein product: CASSYSRGDAFF.

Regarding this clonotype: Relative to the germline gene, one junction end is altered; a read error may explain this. The CDR3 nucleotides read TGTACCAGCAGGGAGGACAGGGTGAATGGCTACACCTTC. Its protein product is CTSREDRVNGYTF. This rearrangement joins TRBV7-9 to TRBJ1-2; 8 bases are a match to TRBD1. Germline V lookup: CDR1 SEHNR, CDR2 FQNEAQ (reference sequence). The CDR3 runs to 13 residues.

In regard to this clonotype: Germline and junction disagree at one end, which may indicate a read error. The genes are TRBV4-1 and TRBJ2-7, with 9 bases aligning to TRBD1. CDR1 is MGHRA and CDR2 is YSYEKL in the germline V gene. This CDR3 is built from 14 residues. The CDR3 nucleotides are TGCGCCAGCGGCCAAGGGACAGGGTCCTACGAGCAGTACTTC. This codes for CASGQGTGSYEQYF.

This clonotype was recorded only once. CDR3 region: CASSVALAGGDTQYF. The DNA of the CDR3 is TGTGCCAGCAGCGTAGCACTAGCGGGAGGTGATACGCAGTATTTT. V is TRBV9 and J is TRBJ2-3; 12 bases match TRBD2. CDR3 size: 15 residues. Germline V gene sequence: CDR1 SGDLS, CDR2 YYNGEE. J gave up 6 bases and V 0 bases, and 2 bases lay outside the gene matches.

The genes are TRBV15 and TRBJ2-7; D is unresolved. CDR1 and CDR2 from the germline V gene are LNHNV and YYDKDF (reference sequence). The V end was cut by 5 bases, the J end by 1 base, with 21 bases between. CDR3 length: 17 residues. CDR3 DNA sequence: TGTGCCACCAGCCAGGCGTCCAGAAGGTTACTTTCCTACGAGCAGTACTTC. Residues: CATSQASRRLLSYEQYF.

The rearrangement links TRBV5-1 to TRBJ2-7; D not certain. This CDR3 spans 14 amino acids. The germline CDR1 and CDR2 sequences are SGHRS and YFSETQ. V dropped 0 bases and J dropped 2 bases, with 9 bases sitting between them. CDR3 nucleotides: TGCGCCAGCAGCTTGGAAAGGGTCGCCTACGAGCAGTACTTC. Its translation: CASSLERVAYEQYF.

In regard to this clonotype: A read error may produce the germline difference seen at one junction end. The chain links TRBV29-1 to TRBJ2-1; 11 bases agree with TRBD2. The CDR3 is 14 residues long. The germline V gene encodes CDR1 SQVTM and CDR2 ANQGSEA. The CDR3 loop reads CNVSTSGSLNEQFF. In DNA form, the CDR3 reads TGCAACGTTTCCACTAGCGGGAGCCTCAATGAGCAGTTCTTC.

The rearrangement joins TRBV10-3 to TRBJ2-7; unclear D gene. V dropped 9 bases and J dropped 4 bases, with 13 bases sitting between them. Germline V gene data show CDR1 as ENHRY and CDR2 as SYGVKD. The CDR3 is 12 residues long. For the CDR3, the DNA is TGTGCCATGGGCAGGAACACTTACGAGCAGTACTTC. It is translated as CAMGRNTYEQYF.

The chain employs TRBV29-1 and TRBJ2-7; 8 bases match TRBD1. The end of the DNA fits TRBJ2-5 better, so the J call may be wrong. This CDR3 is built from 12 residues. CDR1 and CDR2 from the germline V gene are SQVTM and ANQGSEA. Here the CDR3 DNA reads TGCAGCGTGGCGGACAGGGCAGAGACCCAGTACTTC. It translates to CSVADRAETQYF.

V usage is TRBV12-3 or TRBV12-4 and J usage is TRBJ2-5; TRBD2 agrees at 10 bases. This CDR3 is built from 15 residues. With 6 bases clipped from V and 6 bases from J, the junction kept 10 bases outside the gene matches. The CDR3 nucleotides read TGTGCCAGCAGGTCTAGCGGGGGTGGGGAAAAGACCCAGTACTTC. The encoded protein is CASRSSGGGEKTQYF.

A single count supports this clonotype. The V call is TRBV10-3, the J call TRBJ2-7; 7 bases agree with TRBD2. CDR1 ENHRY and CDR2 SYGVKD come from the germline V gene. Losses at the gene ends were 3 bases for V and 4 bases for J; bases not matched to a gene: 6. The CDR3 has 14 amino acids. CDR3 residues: CAISESRESYEQYF. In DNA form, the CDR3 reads TGTGCCATCAGTGAATCGCGGGAGTCGTACGAGCAGTACTTC.

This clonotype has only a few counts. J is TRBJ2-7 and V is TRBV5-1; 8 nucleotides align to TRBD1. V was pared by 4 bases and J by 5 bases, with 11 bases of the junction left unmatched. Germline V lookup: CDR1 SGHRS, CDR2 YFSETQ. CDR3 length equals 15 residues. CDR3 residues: CASSAGQGFSNEQYF. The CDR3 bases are TGCGCCAGCAGCGCCGGACAGGGATTTTCTAACGAGCAGTACTTC.

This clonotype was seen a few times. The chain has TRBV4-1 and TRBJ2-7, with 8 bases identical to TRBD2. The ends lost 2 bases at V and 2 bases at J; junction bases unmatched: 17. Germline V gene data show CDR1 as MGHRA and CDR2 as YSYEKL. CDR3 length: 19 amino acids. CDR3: CASSQFGGGGPSSTYEQYF. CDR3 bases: TGCGCCAGCAGCCAATTTGGTGGCGGGGGGCCTTCTAGTACCTACGAGCAGTACTTC.

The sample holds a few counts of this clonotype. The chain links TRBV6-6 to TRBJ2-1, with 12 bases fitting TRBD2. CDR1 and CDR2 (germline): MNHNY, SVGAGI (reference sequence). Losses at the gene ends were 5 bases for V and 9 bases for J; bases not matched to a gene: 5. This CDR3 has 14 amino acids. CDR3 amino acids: CASSLAGGEGEQFF. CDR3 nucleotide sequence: TGTGCCAGCAGTCTAGCGGGGGGGGAGGGTGAGCAGTTCTTC.

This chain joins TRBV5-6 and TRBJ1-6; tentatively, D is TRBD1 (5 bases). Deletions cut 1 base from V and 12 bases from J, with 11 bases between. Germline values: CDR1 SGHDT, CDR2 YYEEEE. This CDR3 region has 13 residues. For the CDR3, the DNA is TGTGCCAGCAGCTTGAAGGGGCAGTTACCCCTCCACTTT. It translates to CASSLKGQLPLHF.